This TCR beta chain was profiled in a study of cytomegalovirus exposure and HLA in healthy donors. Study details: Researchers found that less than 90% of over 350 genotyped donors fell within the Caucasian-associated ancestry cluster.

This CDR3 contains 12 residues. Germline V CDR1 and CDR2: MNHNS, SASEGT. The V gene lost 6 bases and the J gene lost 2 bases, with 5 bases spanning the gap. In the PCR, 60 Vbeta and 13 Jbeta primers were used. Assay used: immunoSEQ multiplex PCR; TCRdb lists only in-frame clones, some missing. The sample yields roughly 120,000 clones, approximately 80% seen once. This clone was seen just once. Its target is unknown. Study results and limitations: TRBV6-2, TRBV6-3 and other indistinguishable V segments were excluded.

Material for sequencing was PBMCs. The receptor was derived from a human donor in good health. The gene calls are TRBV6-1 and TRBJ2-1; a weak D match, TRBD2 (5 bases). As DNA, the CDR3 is TGTGCCAGCAGGGAGGCCTACAATGAGCAGTTCTTC. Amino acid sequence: CASREAYNEQFF.